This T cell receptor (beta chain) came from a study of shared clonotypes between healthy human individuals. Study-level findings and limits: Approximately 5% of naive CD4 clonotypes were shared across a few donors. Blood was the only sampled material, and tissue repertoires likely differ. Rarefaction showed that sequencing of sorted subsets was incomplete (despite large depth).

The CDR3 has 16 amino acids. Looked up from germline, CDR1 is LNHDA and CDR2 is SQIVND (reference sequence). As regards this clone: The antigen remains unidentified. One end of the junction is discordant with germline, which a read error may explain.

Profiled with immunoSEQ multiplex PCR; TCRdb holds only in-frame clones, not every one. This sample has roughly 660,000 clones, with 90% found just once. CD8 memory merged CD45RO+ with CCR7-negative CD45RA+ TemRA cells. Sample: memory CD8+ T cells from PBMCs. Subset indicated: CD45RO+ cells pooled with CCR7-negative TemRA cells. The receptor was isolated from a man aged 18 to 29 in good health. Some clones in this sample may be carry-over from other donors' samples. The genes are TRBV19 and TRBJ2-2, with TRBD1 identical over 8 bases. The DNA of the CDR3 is TGTGCCAGTAGTGTAGAGGGACAGGCGAACACCGGGGAGCTGTTTTTT. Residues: CASSVEGQANTGELFF. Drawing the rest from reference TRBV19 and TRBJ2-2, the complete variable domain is DGGITQSPKYLFRKEGQNVTLSCEQNLNHDAMYWYRQDPGQGLRLIYYSQIVNDFQKGDIAEGYSVSREKKESFPLTVTSAQKNPTAFYLCASSVEGQANTGELFFGEGSRLTVL.